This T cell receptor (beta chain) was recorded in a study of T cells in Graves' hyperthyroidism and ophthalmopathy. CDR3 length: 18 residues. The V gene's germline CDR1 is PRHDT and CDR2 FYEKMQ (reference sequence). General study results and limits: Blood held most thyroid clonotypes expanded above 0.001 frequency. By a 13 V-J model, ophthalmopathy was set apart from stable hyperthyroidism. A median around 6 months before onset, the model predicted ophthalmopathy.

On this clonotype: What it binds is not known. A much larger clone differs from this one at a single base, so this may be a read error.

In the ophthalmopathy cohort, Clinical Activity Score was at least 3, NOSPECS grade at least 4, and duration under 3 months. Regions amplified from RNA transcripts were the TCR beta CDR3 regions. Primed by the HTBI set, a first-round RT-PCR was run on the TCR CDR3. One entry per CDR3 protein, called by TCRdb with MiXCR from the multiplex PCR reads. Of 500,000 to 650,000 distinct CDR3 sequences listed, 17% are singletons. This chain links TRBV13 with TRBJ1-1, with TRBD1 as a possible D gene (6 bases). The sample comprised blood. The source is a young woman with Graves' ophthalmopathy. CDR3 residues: CASSFGGGALSGNTGAFF. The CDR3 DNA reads TGTGCCAGCAGCTTCGGGGGGGGGGCCCTAAGTGGGAACACTGGAGCTTTCTTT. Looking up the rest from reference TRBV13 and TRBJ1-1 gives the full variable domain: AAGVIQSPRHLIKEKRETATLKCYPIPRHDTVYWYQQGPGQDPQFLISFYEKMQSDKGSIPDRFSAQQFSDYHSELNMSSLELGDSALYFCASSFGGGALSGNTGAFFGQGTRLTVV.